This is a list of T cell receptor beta chains from one sample in a study of blood T cell repertoires in COVID-19. Sequenced by immunoSEQ multiplex PCR; TCRdb stores in-frame clones only, minus some. Altogether about 160,000 clones are present, 70% to 90% being singletons, with the ten largest covering 1.1%. Sequencing input: peripheral blood. The receptor set was obtained from a man aged 40-49 years with acute or convalescent COVID-19. Each CDR3 is given with its conserved first and last residue. Fields, in order: V gene, clone size, D gene, J gene, CDR3 protein, CDR3 DNA. The D gene is left open where the match is weak. A clone size is listed for some rows: how often the clone was seen (once, few, many), or a class if it is expanded.

TRBV24-1,-,TRBD2,TRBJ2-1,CATSDLPTRGSGASYNEQFF,TGTGCCACCAGTGATTTGCCAACCCGGGGTAGCGGGGCCTCCTACAATGAGCAGTTCTTC
TRBV7-2,-,TRBD2,TRBJ2-3,CASSSQPPSGGRDTQYF,TGTGCCAGCAGCTCCCAACCCCCTAGCGGGGGGAGAGATACGCAGTATTTT
TRBV18,-,-,TRBJ1-6,CASSPPQAGNSPLHF,TGTGCCAGCTCACCACCACAGGCCGGTAATTCACCCCTCCACTTT
TRBV6-2/TRBV6-3,-,-,TRBJ2-7,CASSQSSYEQYF,TGTGCCAGCAGCCAGAGCTCCTACGAGCAGTACTTC
TRBV5-4,-,-,TRBJ1-2,CASSDGQYYYGYTF,TGTGCCAGCAGCGACGGACAGTACTACTATGGCTACACCTTC
TRBV21-1,-,-,TRBJ1-2,CASSKRTGAHYGYTF,TGTGCCAGCAGCAAACGGACAGGGGCCCACTATGGCTACACCTTC
TRBV27,few,-,TRBJ1-5,CASSLFGENQPQHF,TGTGCCAGCAGTTTATTCGGAGAAAATCAGCCCCAGCATTTT
TRBV3-1/TRBV3-2,once,-,TRBJ2-2,CASSQEGRDINTGELFF,TGTGCCAGCAGCCAAGAAGGACGGGACATTAACACCGGGGAGCTGTTTTTT
TRBV25-1,-,-,TRBJ2-5,CASSGQGGETQYF,TGTGCCAGCAGTGGGCAGGGGGGCGAGACCCAGTACTTC
TRBV27,-,-,TRBJ1-1,CASSRYLNTEAFF,TGTGCCAGCAGTCGGTACCTGAACACTGAAGCTTTCTTT
TRBV6-2/TRBV6-3,-,TRBD1,TRBJ1-1,CASSATGVWGEAFF,TGTGCCAGCAGTGCGACAGGGGTGTGGGGTGAAGCTTTCTTT
TRBV15,-,-,TRBJ1-6,CATSRAGDNSPLHF,TGTGCCACCAGCAGAGCAGGGGATAATTCACCCCTCCACTTT
TRBV6-5,-,-,TRBJ1-2,CASSYGRGYTF,TGTGCCAGCAGTTACGGGCGTGGCTACACCTTC
TRBV28,once,TRBD2,TRBJ2-3,CASSQISGGTDTQYF,TGTGCCAGCAGTCAAATTAGCGGGGGCACAGATACGCAGTATTTT
TRBV12-3/TRBV12-4,-,-,TRBJ1-1,CASSLSRGTEAFF,TGTGCCAGCAGTTTAAGCAGGGGCACTGAAGCTTTCTTT
TRBV7-9,-,-,TRBJ1-2,CASSLGGDGYGYTF,TGTGCCAGCAGCCTCGGGGGGGATGGCTATGGCTACACCTTC
TRBV19,-,TRBD1,TRBJ1-5,CASSPIEPGTGDHPGNQPQHF,TGTGCCAGTAGTCCAATAGAGCCCGGGACAGGGGACCACCCGGGGAATCAGCCCCAGCATTTT
TRBV7-3,-,TRBD1,TRBJ1-2,CASSKTGVGGYTF,TGTGCCAGCAGCAAGACAGGGGTTGGAGGCTACACCTTC
TRBV6-5,-,-,TRBJ1-2,CASSSTAGSANYGYTF,TGTGCCAGCAGTTCCACGGCGGGCAGTGCTAACTATGGCTACACCTTC
TRBV5-1,-,-,TRBJ1-1,CASSLRGANEAFF,TGCGCCAGCAGCTTACGTGGGGCCAATGAAGCTTTCTTT
TRBV27,-,-,TRBJ1-6,CASKADSLYNSPLHF,TGTGCCAGCAAAGCCGACAGTCTGTATAATTCACCCCTCCACTTT
TRBV5-4,-,TRBD2,TRBJ2-1,CASSPPGLVYNEQFF,TGTGCCAGCAGTCCACCGGGACTAGTGTACAATGAGCAGTTCTTC
TRBV5-1,-,-,TRBJ1-4,CASSFELATNEKLFF,TGCGCCAGCAGCTTTGAGCTTGCAACTAATGAAAAACTGTTTTTT